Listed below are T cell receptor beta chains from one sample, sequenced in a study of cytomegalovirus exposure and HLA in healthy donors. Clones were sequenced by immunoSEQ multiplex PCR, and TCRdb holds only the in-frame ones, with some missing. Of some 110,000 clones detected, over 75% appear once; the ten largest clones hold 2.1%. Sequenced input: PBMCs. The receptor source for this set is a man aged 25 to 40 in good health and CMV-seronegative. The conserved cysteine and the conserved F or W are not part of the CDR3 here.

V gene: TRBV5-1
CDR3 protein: ASSPGIGGSPLH

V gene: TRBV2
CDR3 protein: ASTPRASGGARETQY

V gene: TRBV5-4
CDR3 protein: ASSLGAAGAEQF

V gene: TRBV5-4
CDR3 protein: ASSHGDLREQF

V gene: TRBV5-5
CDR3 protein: ASSLDRGPYEQY

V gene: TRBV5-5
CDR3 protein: ASSSNPTANYGYT

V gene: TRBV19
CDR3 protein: ASTLGGAANEKLF

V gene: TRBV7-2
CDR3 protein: ASSLSRPGVRQYNSPLH

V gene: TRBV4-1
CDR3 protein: ASSQVPGRSNSPLH

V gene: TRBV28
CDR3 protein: ASLPAVHTGELF

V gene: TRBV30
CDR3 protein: AWRLRASVALH

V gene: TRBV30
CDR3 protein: AWSVSGGGGELF

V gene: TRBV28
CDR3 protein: ASSLNRVTEAF

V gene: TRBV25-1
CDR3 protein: ASSVTADEAF

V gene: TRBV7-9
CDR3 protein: ASSLAGGSNQPQH

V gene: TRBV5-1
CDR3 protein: ASSLAGGRDTEAF

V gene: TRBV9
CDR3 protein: ASSVDPGRGGTGGLF

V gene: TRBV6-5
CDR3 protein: ATRDRGGNNSPLH

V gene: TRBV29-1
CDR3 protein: SAKERGQSYEQY

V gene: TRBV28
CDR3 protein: ASSPRSNEQF

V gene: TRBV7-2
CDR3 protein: ASLNTEAF

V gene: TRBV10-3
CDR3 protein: ATRTSPPGELF

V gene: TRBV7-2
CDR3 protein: ASSPRQGGATNEQF

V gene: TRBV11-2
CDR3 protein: ASSSPRGTYGYT

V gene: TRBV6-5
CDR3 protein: ASSFSSGGGVEQY

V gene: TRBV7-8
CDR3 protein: ASSLEGRGSNDGYT